This T cell receptor beta chain stems from a study of response to subunit inactivated influenza vaccine (dated by TCRdb to 2016 to 2018). With regard to the full study: Deep quantitative profiling of the T cell receptor repertoire was used in the study to follow responses to a trivalent subunit inactivated influenza vaccine. Paper-wide results and their limitations: The authors proposed that each seasonal influenza vaccination may bring in only a limited number of new T cells.

The receptor library was made with RT-PCR. TCRdb lists the instrument as Illumina HiSeq 2500. TCRdb trimmed public reads at Q25 via fastp, called clones via MiXCR and kept in-frame beta chains. When rows share a CDR3 protein, they turn into one entry using the most common DNA and genes. This sample comprises roughly 460,000 distinct CDR3 sequences, 10% to 11% of them detected only once. About 12% of the sample goes to the ten largest clones. The sample's time point label, in plain terms: 45 days after influenza vaccine administration. From the germline V gene, CDR1 is MDHEN and CDR2 is SYDVKM. The CDR3 goes from the cysteine to the phenylalanine over 12 residues. Of the read, only the CDR3 DNA is kept; its 36 bases are in frame from base 1. V is clipped by 5 bases and J by 1 base, and the sequence between their germline boundaries is 6 bases long. This clonotype was observed many times. Its specific antigen is unknown. No base quality information exists; no much larger clone differs at one position.

Sequenced material: PBMCs from blood, taken more than 35 days after vaccination. The chain is encoded by TRBV28 joined to TRBJ2-7, with the identity of the D gene unclear. This sequence originates from a man aged 45-65 years who received an inactivated influenza vaccine. Donor details come from another sample of the same person, matched by shared clones. The sequenced DNA: TGTGCCAGCAGTCCTATATCCTACGAGCAGTACTTC. This encodes CASSPISYEQYF.